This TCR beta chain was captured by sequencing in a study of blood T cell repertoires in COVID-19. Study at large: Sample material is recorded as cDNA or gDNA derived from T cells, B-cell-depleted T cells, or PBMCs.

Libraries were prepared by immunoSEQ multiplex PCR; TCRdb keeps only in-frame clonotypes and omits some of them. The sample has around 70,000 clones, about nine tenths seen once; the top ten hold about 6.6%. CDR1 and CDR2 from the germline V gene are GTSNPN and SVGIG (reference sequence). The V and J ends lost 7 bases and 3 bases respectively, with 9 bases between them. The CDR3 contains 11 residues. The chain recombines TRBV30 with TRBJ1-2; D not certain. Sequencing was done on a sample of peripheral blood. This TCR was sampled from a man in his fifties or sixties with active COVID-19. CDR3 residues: CASRRDYGYTF. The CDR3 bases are TGTGCCTCCCGGCGGGACTATGGCTACACCTTC.